The 31 T cell receptor beta chains in this list originate from one sample, sequenced in a study of T-cell memory formation after mild COVID-19. TCRdb reanalysed the 5' RACE reads using MiXCR and keeps one entry per CDR3 protein. This table has hundreds of thousands of distinct CDR3 sequences, less than 25% appearing once. Sequenced: PBMCs or a T cell subset sorted from them (not recorded which). The source of these receptors is an adult woman who had mild COVID-19 (a few samples of this study predate the infection). Cell type and time point are not known.

This sequence joins TRBV9 and TRBJ2-3, with D possibly matching TRBD2 (6 bases). The germline V gene encodes CDR1 SGDLS and CDR2 YYNGEE. The CDR3 is 15 amino acids. V was clipped by 3 bases and J by 5 bases, with 16 bases between them. CDR3 sequence (DNA): TGTGCCAGCAGCGAAGCCGGGTCCGGGGGAGATACGCAGTATTTT. Encoded protein: CASSEAGSGGDTQYF.

This clonotype appeared a single time. The chain links TRBV27 to TRBJ2-5; no reliable D call. Trimming left V 5 bases short and J 3 bases short, with 13 bases between. Germline CDR1 reads MNHEY; CDR2 reads SMNVEV (reference sequence). This CDR3 spans 14 amino acids. CDR3 sequence (DNA): TGTGCCAGCAGTCTAACCCCTGACGAAGAGACCCAGTACTTC. Protein: CASSLTPDEETQYF.

This clonotype was counted a few times. The chain links TRBV7-8 to TRBJ2-1; 11 nucleotides match TRBD2. In germline, CDR1 is SGHVS, CDR2 FQNEAQ. The J segment lost 3 bases and the V segment lost 4 bases, leaving 2 bases of the junction unmatched. CDR3 length equals 15 residues. The CDR3 DNA reads TGTGCCAGCAGCTCTAGCGGGAGGATCTACAATGAGCAGTTCTTC. Amino acid sequence: CASSSSGRIYNEQFF.

This clonotype was counted only a few times. This chain joins TRBV3-1 and TRBJ2-5, with 11 bases lining up with TRBD1. From germline, CDR1 is LGHDT and CDR2 YNNKEL (reference sequence). The CDR3 length is 15 residues. The V and J ends lost 5 bases and 3 bases, in that order; junction bases with no gene match: 5. The CDR3 coding sequence is TGTGCCAGCAGCGCCCAGGGACAGGGGGAAGAGACCCAGTACTTC. Translation gives CASSAQGQGEETQYF.

This clonotype occurred a few times. The chain recombines TRBV5-5 with TRBJ2-7; 7 nucleotides match TRBD2. The germline V gene has CDR1 SGHKS and CDR2 YYEKEE (reference sequence). After removal of 1 base from V and 3 bases from J, the junction contained 4 bases not matched to a gene. This CDR3 has 14 residues. CDR3 bases: TGTGCCAGCAGCTTGCGGCGGGAGAACTACGAGCAGTACTTC. It codes for CASSLRRENYEQYF.

V is TRBV24-1 and J is TRBJ2-3; TRBD2 matches 9 bases. The CDR3 runs to 16 residues. Germline lookup yields CDR1 KGHDR and CDR2 SFDVKD. Germline trimming cut 5 bases from V and 5 bases from J; bases unmatched to any gene: 10. The CDR3 protein is CATSANSGSPRDTQYF. CDR3 nucleotides: TGTGCCACCAGTGCTAATAGCGGGAGTCCAAGAGATACGCAGTATTTT.

This clonotype was seen a single time. The V and J genes are TRBV27 and TRBJ1-4; TRBD1 matches at 8 bases. Germline V gene data show CDR1 as MNHEY and CDR2 as SMNVEV (reference sequence). J gave up 4 bases and V 5 bases, and 9 bases lay outside the gene matches. The CDR3 is made up of 16 amino acids. The CDR3 reads CASSPTGARVNEKLFF. CDR3 DNA sequence: TGTGCCAGCAGTCCGACAGGGGCCAGGGTTAATGAAAAACTGTTTTTT.

The V and J genes are TRBV24-1 and TRBJ2-7, with D hard to call. Germline V CDR1 and CDR2: KGHDR, SFDVKD. Deletions cut 0 bases from V and 5 bases from J, with 7 bases between. The CDR3 loop spans 13 amino acids. The CDR3 nucleotides read TGTGCCACCAGTGATTTGGTACATGACGAGCAGTACTTC. Residues: CATSDLVHDEQYF.

The rearrangement joins TRBV24-1 to TRBJ2-1, with D perhaps matching TRBD1 or TRBD2 (6 bases each). Germline assignment: CDR1 KGHDR and CDR2 SFDVKD. This CDR3 is 15 amino acids long. V was trimmed by 3 bases and J by 7 bases, leaving 15 bases between them. The CDR3: CATSDSWGARNEQFF. In nucleotides, the CDR3 is TGTGCCACCAGTGATAGCTGGGGGGCGCGGAATGAGCAGTTCTTC.

As DNA, the CDR3 is TGTGCCAGCAGTTATCTAGCGGGGGGGAGCTCCTACGAGCAGTACTTC. Translating it yields CASSYLAGGSSYEQYF. This chain links TRBV6-5 with TRBJ2-7; TRBD2 aligns across 12 bases. Looked up from germline, CDR1 is MNHEY and CDR2 is SVGAGI. The CDR3 spans 16 residues. V gave up 3 bases and J gave up 0 bases; unmatched junction bases: 3.

This clonotype was observed many times. The chain joins TRBV12-3 or TRBV12-4 to TRBJ1-1; D is unresolved. The CDR3 is made up of 11 amino acids. Between the trimmed V and J ends, which lost 8 bases and 3 bases, there was a span of 7 bases. CDR3 residues: CASQADTEAFF. The CDR3 nucleotides are TGTGCCAGCCAGGCGGACACTGAAGCTTTCTTT.

The chain couples TRBV9 to TRBJ2-7, with D possibly being TRBD1 or TRBD2 (5 bases each). CDR1 SGDLS and CDR2 YYNGEE come from the germline V gene. V was clipped by 4 bases and J by 4 bases, with 18 bases between them. This CDR3 comprises 15 residues. The CDR3 DNA reads as TGTGCCAGCAGCCCTCAGCCAACGGGACGTTACGAGCAGTACTTC. Protein: CASSPQPTGRYEQYF.

This clonotype has more than one count but fewer than ten. This chain uses TRBV29-1 with TRBJ2-7, with 8 bases fitting TRBD1. Germline V gene data show CDR1 as SQVTM and CDR2 as ANQGSEA. The CDR3 runs to 12 residues. The V and J ends lost 5 bases and 5 bases, in that order; junction bases with no gene match: 5. CDR3 protein: CSVSGGINEQYF. For the CDR3, the DNA is TGCAGCGTTTCAGGGGGCATAAACGAGCAGTACTTC.

J is TRBJ2-4 and V is TRBV5-6; no definite D call. The V end was cut by 0 bases, the J end by 9 bases, with 10 bases between. The CDR3 covers 13 residues. In germline, CDR1 is SGHDT, CDR2 YYEEEE. The CDR3 nucleotides are TGTGCCAGCAGCTTGGGGCTGGGTGCCATTCAGTACTTC. This gives the protein CASSLGLGAIQYF.

CDR3 sequence: CSASGQVGDYGYTF. CDR3 sequence (DNA): TGCAGTGCTAGCGGTCAGGTTGGGGACTATGGCTACACCTTC. The rearrangement links TRBV20-1 to TRBJ1-2, with D uncertain. Trimming cost V 3 bases and J 3 bases, with 14 bases left between them. CDR3 length equals 14 residues. Germline V CDR1 and CDR2: DFQATT, SNEGSKA (reference sequence).

Only a few counts were recorded for this clonotype. The chain couples TRBV24-1 to TRBJ2-3; D perhaps matches TRBD2 (6 bases). With 7 bases removed from V and 0 bases from J, the gap between germline ends came to 10 bases. Per the germline V gene, CDR1 is KGHDR and CDR2 is SFDVKD. The CDR3 totals 14 residues. The CDR3 loop reads CATREGKSTDTQYF. CDR3 in DNA: TGTGCCACCAGGGAGGGGAAGAGCACAGATACGCAGTATTTT.

This clonotype was recorded a few times. The V and J genes are TRBV20-1 and TRBJ1-1, with a possible D match to TRBD1 (5 bases). Germline V gene lookup returns CDR1 DFQATT and CDR2 SNEGSKA (reference sequence). There are 13 residues in the CDR3. Trimming shortened V by 1 base and J by 4 bases, and 10 bases separated the two germline ends. This chain's CDR3 is CSARVRGGTEAFF. The CDR3 DNA is TGCAGTGCTAGAGTGCGGGGGGGCACTGAAGCTTTCTTT.

This sequence joins TRBV7-8 and TRBJ2-5, with D perhaps matching TRBD1 or TRBD2 (5 bases each). The CDR3 length is 16 residues. Germline V lookup: CDR1 SGHVS, CDR2 FQNEAQ. Between the trimmed V and J ends, which lost 5 bases and 2 bases, there was a span of 18 bases. The CDR3 reads CASSLTPGTEQETQYF. The CDR3 coding sequence is TGTGCCAGCAGCCTTACCCCCGGGACCGAGCAAGAGACCCAGTACTTC.

The chain uses TRBV29-1 and TRBJ2-7; no reliable D call. Germline V lookup: CDR1 SQVTM, CDR2 ANQGSEA. The CDR3 totals 12 residues. The V end was cut by 4 bases, the J end by 0 bases, with 7 bases between. This CDR3 reads CSVGKSSYEQYF. Here the CDR3 DNA reads TGCAGCGTTGGCAAGAGCTCCTACGAGCAGTACTTC.

In its sample, this clonotype was seen a few times. CDR3 residues: CASSFETSDQETQYF. For the CDR3, the DNA is TGTGCCAGCAGCTTTGAGACTAGCGACCAAGAGACCCAGTACTTC. The chain has TRBV11-3 and TRBJ2-5, with 8 bases aligning to TRBD2. Germline-derived CDR1 and CDR2 are SGHNT and YENEEA. V lost 3 bases to trimming and J lost 0 bases; unmatched junction nucleotides: 3. The CDR3 length is 15 residues.

This clonotype was detected only a few times. The chain links TRBV7-3 to TRBJ2-1; 7 nucleotides match TRBD1. CDR3 length: 14 residues. V shed 4 bases, J shed 7 bases, and the junction held 7 bases outside the gene matches. Germline assignment: CDR1 SGHTA and CDR2 FQGTGA. The CDR3 DNA reads TGTGCCAGCAGCTCTCGACAGGGAATGAATGAGCAGTTCTTC. Residues: CASSSRQGMNEQFF.

V usage is TRBV19 and J usage is TRBJ2-2, with a possible D match to TRBD1 (6 bases). The CDR3 contains 15 residues. Trimming took 5 bases from V and 4 from J, leaving 14 bases between them. The germline gives CDR1 LNHDA, CDR2 SQIVND (reference sequence). This chain's CDR3 is CASSVRDTLTGELFF. CDR3 in DNA: TGTGCCAGTAGTGTAAGGGACACCCTCACCGGGGAGCTGTTTTTT.

The V call is TRBV12-3 or TRBV12-4, the J call TRBJ2-7; D is perhaps TRBD1 or TRBD2 (5 bases each). With 5 bases removed from V and 6 bases from J, the gap between germline ends came to 11 bases. The CDR3 consists of 12 residues. DNA of the CDR3: TGTGCCAGCAGTCTCGGGACGGTCGAGCAGTACTTC. This encodes CASSLGTVEQYF.

This clonotype appeared once. The chain is built from TRBV25-1 and TRBJ2-2; TRBD2 matches at 8 bases. CDR1 is MGHDK and CDR2 is SYGVNS in the germline V gene. Trimming at V came to 3 bases and at J to 3 bases, leaving 6 bases not matched to a gene. This CDR3 is 16 amino acids long. CDR3 region: CASSDGGAQDTGELFF. CDR3 nucleotides: TGTGCCAGCAGTGACGGGGGGGCGCAGGACACCGGGGAGCTGTTTTTT.

The rearrangement links TRBV9 to TRBJ1-6; D uncertain. Trimming shortened V by 3 bases and J by 7 bases, and 17 bases separated the two germline ends. Germline values: CDR1 SGDLS, CDR2 YYNGEE. This CDR3 comprises 16 residues. In DNA, the CDR3 is TGTGCCAGCAGCGAAGAGGCGGGCTGGTGGAATTCACCCCTCCACTTT. This translates into CASSEEAGWWNSPLHF.

The V and J genes are TRBV3-1 and TRBJ2-7; maybe TRBD2 (5 bases). Germline V lookup: CDR1 LGHDT, CDR2 YNNKEL (reference sequence). CDR3 size: 15 residues. V was clipped by 1 base and J by 3 bases, with 13 bases between them. The CDR3: CASSQVSSLDYEQYF. DNA for the CDR3: TGTGCCAGCAGCCAAGTGTCTAGCCTAGACTACGAGCAGTACTTC.

This clonotype appeared a few times. The CDR3 here is CASSKRYTGELFF. CDR3 nucleotides: TGTGCCAGCAGCAAACGGTACACCGGGGAGCTGTTTTTT. V usage is TRBV6-2 or TRBV6-3 and J usage is TRBJ2-2; D is ambiguous. Trimming took off 6 bases at V and 3 bases at J, with 8 bases between the two ends. Germline V gene lookup returns CDR1 MNHEY and CDR2 SVGEGT. The CDR3 sequence is 13 residues long.

This clonotype has only a few counts. CDR3 sequence: CASPDRNEKLFF. CDR3 nucleotides: TGTGCCAGCCCGGACCGTAATGAAAAACTGTTTTTT. The V gene is TRBV7-9, the J gene TRBJ1-4; D call uncertain. CDR3 length equals 12 residues. Germline V gives CDR1 SEHNR, CDR2 FQNEAQ (reference sequence). The V end lost 8 bases, the J end lost 4 bases, and 8 bases lay between the germline ends.

This clonotype was seen a handful of times. CDR3 sequence (DNA): TGTGCCAGCAGTTTCACAGGGGTGAATGAAGCTTTCTTT. This encodes CASSFTGVNEAFF. The chain uses TRBV12-3 or TRBV12-4 and TRBJ1-1; 7 bases are shared with TRBD1. The CDR3 totals 13 residues. Unmatched junction bases numbered 5, after V lost 3 bases and J lost 7 bases.

This clonotype was observed a few times. The chain is built from TRBV19 and TRBJ2-3; 8 bases agree with TRBD2. Germline values: CDR1 LNHDA, CDR2 SQIVND (reference sequence). Trimming at V came to 6 bases and at J to 5 bases, leaving 13 bases not matched to a gene. CDR3 length equals 16 residues. CDR3 DNA sequence: TGTGCCAGTAGCCCCCTGGCGGGGGGCCGCGGAGATACGCAGTATTTT. Its protein is CASSPLAGGRGDTQYF. The full variable domain, with the rest looked up from reference TRBV19 and TRBJ2-3, is DGGITQSPKYLFRKEGQNVTLSCEQNLNHDAMYWYRQDPGQGLRLIYYSQIVNDFQKGDIAEGYSVSREKKESFPLTVTSAQKNPTAFYLCASSPLAGGRGDTQYFGPGTRLTVL.

The rearrangement links TRBV3-1 to TRBJ2-7; 7 bases are a match to TRBD1. CDR1 is LGHDT and CDR2 is YNNKEL in the germline V gene (reference sequence). Trimming took 5 bases from V and 3 from J; bases not matched to a gene: 13. The CDR3 length is 16 residues. The CDR3 is CASSAPQQGYIYEQYF. Written as DNA, the CDR3 is TGTGCCAGCAGCGCCCCTCAACAGGGGTACATCTACGAGCAGTACTTC.